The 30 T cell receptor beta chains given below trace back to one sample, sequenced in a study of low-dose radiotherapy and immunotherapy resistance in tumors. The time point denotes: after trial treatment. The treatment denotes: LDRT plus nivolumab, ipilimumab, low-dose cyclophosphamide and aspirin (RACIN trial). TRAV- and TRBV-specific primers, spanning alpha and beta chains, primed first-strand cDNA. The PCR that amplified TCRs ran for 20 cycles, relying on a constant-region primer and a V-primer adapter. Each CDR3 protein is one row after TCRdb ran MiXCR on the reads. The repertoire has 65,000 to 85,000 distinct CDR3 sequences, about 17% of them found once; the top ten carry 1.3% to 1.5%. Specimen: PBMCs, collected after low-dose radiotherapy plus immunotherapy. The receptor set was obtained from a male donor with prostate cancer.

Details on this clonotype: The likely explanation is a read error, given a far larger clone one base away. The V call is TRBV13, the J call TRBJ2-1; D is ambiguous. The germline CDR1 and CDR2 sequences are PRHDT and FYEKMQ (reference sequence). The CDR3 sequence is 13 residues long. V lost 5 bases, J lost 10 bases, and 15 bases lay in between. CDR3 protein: CASSPSGSYEQFF. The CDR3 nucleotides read TGTGCCAGCAGCCCATCAGGCTCCTACGAGCAGTTCTTC.

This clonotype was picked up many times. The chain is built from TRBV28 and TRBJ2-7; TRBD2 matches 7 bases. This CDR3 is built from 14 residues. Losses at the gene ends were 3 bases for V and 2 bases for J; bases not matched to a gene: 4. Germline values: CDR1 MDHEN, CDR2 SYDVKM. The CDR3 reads CASSLGTTPYEQYF. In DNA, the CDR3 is TGTGCCAGCAGTTTGGGGACTACTCCCTACGAGCAGTACTTC.

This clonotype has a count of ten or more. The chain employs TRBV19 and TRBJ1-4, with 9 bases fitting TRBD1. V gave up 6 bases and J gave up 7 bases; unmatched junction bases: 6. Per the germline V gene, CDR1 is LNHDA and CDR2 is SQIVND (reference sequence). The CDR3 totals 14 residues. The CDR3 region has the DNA TGTGCCAGTAGCCGGGGACAGGGAATTGAAAAACTGTTTTTT. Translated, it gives CASSRGQGIEKLFF.

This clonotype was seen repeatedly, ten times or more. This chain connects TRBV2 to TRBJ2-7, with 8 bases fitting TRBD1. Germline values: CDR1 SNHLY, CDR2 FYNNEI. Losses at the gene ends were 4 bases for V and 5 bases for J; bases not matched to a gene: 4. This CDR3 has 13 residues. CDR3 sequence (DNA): TGTGCCAGCAGTGGCAGGGGGCATCACGAGCAGTACTTC. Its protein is CASSGRGHHEQYF.

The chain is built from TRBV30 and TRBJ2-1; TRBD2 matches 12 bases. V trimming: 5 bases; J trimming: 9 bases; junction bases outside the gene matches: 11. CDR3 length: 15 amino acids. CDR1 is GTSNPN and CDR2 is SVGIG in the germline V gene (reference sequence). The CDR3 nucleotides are TGTGCCTGGTCACAAGGACTAGCGGGAATATTTGAGCAGTTCTTC. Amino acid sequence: CAWSQGLAGIFEQFF.

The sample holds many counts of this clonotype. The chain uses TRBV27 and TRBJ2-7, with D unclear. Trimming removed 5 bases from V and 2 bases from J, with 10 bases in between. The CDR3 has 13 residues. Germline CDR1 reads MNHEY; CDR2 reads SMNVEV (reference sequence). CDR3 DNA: TGTGCCAGCAGTCCCTCATCCACCTACGAGCAGTACTTC. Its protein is CASSPSSTYEQYF.

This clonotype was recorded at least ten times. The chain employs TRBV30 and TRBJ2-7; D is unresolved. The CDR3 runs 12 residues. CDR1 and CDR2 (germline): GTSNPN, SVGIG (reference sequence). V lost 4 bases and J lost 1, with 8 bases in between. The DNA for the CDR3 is TGTGCCTGGAAGGGCCGATCCTACGAGCAGTACTTC. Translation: CAWKGRSYEQYF.

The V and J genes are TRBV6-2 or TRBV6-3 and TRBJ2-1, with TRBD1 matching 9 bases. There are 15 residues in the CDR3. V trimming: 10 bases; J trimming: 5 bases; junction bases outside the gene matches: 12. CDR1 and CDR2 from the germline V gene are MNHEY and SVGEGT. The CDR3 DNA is TGTGCCATCAGGGACAGGGAGATGCGCGACAATGAGCAGTTCTTC. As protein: CAIRDREMRDNEQFF.

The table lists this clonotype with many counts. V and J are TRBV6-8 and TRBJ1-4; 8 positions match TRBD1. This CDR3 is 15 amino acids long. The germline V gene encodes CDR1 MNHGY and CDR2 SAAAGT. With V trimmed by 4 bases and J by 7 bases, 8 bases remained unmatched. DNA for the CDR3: TGTGCCAGCAGTTTATACAGGGGGTCCGTTGAAAAACTGTTTTTT. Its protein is CASSLYRGSVEKLFF.

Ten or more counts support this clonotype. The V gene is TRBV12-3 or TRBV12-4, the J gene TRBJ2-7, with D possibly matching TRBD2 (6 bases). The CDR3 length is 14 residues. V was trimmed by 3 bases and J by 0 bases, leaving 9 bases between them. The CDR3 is CASSLAGTSYEQYF. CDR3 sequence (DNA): TGTGCCAGCAGTTTGGCGGGGACCTCCTACGAGCAGTACTTC.

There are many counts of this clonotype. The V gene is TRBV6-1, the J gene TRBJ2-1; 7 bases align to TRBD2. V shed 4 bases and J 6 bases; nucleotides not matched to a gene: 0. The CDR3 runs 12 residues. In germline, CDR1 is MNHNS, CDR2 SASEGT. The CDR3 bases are TGTGCCAGCAGTGGGACTAGCAATGAGCAGTTCTTC. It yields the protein CASSGTSNEQFF.

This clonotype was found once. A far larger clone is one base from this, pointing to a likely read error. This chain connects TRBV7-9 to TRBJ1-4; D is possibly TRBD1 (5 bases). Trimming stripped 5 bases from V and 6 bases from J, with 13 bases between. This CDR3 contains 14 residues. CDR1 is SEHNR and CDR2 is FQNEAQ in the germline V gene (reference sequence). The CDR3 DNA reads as TGTGCCAGCAGCCTCCGGATAGGGGATGAAAAACTGTTTTTT. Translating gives CASSLRIGDEKLFF.

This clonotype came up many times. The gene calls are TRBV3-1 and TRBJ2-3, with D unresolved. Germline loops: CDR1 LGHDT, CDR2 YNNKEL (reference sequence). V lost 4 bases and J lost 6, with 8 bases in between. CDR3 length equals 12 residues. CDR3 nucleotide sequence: TGTGCCAGCAGCCCCAGTATGGATACGCAGTATTTT. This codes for CASSPSMDTQYF.

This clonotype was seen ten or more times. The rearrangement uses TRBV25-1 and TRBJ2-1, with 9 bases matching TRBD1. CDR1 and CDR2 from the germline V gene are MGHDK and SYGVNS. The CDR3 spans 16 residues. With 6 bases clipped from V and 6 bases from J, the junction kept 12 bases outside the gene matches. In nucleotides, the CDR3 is TGTGCCAGCAGCCCTATACAGGGGGCGCGGATCAATGAGCAGTTCTTC. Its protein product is CASSPIQGARINEQFF.

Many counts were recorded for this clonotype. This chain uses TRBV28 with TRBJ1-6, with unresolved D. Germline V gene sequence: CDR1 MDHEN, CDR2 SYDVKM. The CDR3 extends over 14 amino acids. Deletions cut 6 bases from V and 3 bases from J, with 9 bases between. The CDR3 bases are TGTGCCAGCAGGCGGACGGACTATAATTCACCCCTCCACTTT. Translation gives CASRRTDYNSPLHF.

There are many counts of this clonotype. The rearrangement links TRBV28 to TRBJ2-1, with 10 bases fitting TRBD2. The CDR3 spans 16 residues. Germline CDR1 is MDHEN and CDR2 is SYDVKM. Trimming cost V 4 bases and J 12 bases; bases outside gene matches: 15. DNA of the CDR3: TGTGCCAGCAGTTCACTCCCCAGCGGGAGGGACATAGTGCAGTTCTTC. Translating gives CASSSLPSGRDIVQFF.

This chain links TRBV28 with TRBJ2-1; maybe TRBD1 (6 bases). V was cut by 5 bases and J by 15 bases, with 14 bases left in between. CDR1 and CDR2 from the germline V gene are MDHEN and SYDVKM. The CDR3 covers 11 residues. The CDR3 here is CASSKNRVPFF. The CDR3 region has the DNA TGTGCCAGCAGTAAGAACAGGGTGCCGTTCTTC.

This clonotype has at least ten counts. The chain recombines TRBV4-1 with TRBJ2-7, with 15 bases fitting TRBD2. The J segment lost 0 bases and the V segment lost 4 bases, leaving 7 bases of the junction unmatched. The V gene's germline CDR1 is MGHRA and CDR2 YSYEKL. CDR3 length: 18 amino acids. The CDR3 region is CASSPGLAGGPSSYEQYF. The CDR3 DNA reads TGCGCCAGCAGCCCGGGACTAGCGGGAGGTCCGAGCTCCTACGAGCAGTACTTC.

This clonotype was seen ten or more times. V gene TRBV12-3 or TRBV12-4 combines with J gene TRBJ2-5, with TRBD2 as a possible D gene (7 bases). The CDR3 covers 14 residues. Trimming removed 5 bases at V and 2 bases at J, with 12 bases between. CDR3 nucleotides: TGTGCCAGCAGTCCCGGGGGGCCGCAAGAGACCCAGTACTTC. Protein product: CASSPGGPQETQYF.

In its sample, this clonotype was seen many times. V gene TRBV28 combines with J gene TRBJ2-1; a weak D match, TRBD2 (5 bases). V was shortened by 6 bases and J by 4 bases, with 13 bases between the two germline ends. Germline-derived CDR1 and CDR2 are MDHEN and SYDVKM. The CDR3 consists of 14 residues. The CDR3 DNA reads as TGTGCCAGCAGCGGGAATTCCCTTTACAATGAGCAGTTCTTC. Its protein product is CASSGNSLYNEQFF.

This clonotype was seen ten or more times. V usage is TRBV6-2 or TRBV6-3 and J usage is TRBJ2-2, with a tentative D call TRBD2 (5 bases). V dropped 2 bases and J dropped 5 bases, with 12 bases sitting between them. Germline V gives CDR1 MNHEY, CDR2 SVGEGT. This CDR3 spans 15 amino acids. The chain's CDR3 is CASSYRSGSTGELFF. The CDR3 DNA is TGTGCCAGCAGTTACAGGTCGGGATCAACCGGGGAGCTGTTTTTT.

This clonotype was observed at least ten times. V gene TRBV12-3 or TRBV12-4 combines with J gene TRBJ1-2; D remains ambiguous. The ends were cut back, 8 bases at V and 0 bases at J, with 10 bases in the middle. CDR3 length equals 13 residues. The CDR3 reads CASRDWSNYGYTF. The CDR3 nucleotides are TGTGCCAGCCGTGACTGGTCTAACTATGGCTACACCTTC.

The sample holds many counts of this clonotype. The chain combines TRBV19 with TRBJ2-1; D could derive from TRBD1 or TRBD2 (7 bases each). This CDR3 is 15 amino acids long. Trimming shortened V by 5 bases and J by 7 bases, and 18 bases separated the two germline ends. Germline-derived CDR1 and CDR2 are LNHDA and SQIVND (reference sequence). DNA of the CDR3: TGTGCCAGTAGTGGGAGCGGGACAGCTCTTAATGAGCAGTTCTTC. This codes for CASSGSGTALNEQFF.

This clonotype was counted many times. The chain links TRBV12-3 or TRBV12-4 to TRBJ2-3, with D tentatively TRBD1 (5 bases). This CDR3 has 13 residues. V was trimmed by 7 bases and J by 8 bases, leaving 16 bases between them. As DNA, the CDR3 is TGTGCCAGCACCTTGACAGCCGAAGGTACGCAGTATTTT. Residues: CASTLTAEGTQYF.

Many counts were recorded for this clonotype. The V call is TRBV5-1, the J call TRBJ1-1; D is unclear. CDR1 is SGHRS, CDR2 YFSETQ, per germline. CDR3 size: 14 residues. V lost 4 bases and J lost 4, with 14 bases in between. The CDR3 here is CASSDLSGSTEAFF. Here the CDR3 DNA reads TGCGCCAGCAGCGACCTCTCGGGCTCCACTGAAGCTTTCTTT. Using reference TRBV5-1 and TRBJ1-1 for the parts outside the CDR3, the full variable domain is KAGVTQTPRYLIKTRGQQVTLSCSPISGHRSVSWYQQTPGQGLQFLFEYFSETQRNKGNFPGRFSGRQFSNSRSEMNVSTLELGDSALYLCASSDLSGSTEAFFGQGTRLTVV.

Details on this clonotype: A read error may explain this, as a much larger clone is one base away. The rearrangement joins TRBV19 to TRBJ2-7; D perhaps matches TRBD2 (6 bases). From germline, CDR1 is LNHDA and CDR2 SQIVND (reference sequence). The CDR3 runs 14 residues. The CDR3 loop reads CASSATSTTYEEYF. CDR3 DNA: TGTGCCAGTAGTGCGACTAGTACGACCTACGAGGAGTACTTC.

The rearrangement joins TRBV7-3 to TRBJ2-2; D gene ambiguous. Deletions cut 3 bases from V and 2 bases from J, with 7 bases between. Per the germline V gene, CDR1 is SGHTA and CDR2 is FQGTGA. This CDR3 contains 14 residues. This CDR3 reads CASSFQRNTGELFF. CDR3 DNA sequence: TGTGCCAGCAGCTTCCAGAGAAACACCGGGGAGCTGTTTTTT.

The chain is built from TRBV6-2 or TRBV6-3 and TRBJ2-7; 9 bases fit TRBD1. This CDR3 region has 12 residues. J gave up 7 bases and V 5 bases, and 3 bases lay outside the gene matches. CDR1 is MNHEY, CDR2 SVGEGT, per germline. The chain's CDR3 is CASSQGTGEQYF. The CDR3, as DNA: TGTGCCAGCAGTCAGGGGACAGGGGAGCAGTACTTC.

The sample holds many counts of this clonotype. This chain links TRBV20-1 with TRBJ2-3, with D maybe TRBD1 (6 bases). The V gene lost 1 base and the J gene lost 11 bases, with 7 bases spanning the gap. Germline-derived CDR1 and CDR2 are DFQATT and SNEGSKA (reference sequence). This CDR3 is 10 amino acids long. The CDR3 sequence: CSARAGQQYF. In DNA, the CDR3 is TGCAGTGCTAGAGCGGGACAGCAGTATTTT.

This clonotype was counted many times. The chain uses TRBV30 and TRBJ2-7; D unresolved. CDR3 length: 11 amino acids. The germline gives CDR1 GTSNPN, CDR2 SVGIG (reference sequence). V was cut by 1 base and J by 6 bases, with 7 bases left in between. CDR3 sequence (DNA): TGTGCCTGGAGTGCAGGTGGCGAGCAGTACTTC. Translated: CAWSAGGEQYF.